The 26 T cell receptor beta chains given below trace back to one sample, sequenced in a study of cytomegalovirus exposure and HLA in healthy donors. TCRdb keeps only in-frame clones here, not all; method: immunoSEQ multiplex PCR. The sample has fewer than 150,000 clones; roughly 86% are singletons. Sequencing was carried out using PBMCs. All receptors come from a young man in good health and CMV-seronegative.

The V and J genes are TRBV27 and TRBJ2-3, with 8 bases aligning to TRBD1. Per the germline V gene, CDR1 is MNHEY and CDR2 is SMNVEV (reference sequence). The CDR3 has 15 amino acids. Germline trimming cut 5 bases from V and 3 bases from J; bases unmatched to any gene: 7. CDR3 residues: CASSTRQGRTDTQYF. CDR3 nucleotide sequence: TGTGCCAGCAGTACCCGACAGGGGAGAACAGATACGCAGTATTTT.

CDR3 in amino acids: CASSFMLYSGNTIYF. CDR3 bases: TGTGCCAGCAGCTTCATGCTATACTCTGGAAACACCATATATTTT. V is TRBV7-2 and J is TRBJ1-3; D uncertain. Germline V lookup: CDR1 SGHTA, CDR2 FQGNSA. V lost 3 bases, J lost 0 bases, and 9 bases lay in between. There are 15 residues in the CDR3.

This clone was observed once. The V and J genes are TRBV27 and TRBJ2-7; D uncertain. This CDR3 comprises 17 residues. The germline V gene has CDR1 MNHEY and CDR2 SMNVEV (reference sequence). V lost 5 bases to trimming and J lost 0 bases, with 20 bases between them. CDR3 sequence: CASSPFWQAIGSYEQYF. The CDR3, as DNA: TGTGCCAGCAGTCCTTTCTGGCAGGCTATAGGCTCCTACGAGCAGTACTTC.

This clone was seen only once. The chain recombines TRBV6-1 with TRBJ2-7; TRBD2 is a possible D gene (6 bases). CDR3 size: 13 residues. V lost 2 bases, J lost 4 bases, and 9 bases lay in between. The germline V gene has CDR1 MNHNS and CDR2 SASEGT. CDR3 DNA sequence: TGTGCCAGCAGTGAAATGGCGGGGTACGAGCAGTACTTC. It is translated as CASSEMAGYEQYF.

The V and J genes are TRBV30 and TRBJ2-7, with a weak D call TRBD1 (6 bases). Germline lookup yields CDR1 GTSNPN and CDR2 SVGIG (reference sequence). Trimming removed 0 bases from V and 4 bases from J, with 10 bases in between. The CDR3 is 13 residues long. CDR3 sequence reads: CAWSVNRAYEQYF. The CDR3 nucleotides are TGTGCCTGGAGTGTGAACAGGGCTTACGAGCAGTACTTC.

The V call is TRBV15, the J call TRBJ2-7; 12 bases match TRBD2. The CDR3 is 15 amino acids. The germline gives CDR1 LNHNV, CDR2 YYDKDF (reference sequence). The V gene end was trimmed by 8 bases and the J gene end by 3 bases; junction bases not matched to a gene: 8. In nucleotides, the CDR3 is TGTGCCACCGGACTAGCGGGAACCAGCTACTACGAGCAGTACTTC. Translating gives CATGLAGTSYYEQYF.

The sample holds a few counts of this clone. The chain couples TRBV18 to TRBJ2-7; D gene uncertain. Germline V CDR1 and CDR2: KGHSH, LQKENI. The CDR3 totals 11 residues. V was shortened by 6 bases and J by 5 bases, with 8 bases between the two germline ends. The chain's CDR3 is CASSGINEQYF. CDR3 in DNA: TGTGCCAGCTCGGGCATCAACGAGCAGTACTTC.

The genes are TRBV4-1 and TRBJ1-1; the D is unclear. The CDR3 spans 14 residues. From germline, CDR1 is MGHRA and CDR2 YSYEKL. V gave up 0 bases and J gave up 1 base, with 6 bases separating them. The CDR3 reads CASSQDSGNTEAFF. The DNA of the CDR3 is TGCGCCAGCAGCCAAGATTCCGGGAACACTGAAGCTTTCTTT.

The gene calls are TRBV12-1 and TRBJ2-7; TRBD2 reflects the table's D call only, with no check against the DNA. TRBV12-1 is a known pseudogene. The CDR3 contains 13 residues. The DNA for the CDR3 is TGTGCCAGGCCGGAGGCCTTGCCCTACGAGCAGTACTTC. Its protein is CARPEALPYEQYF.

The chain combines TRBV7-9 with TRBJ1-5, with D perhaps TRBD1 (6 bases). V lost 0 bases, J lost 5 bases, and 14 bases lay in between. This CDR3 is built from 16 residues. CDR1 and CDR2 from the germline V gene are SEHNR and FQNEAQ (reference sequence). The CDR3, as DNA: TGTGCCAGCAGCTTAGCGCGGGGGGGGCTGGATCAGCCCCAGCATTTT. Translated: CASSLARGGLDQPQHF.

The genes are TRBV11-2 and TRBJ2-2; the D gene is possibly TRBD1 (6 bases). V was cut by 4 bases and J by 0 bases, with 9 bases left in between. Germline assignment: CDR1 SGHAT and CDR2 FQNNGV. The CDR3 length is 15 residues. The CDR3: CASSSQGPNTGELFF. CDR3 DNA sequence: TGTGCCAGCAGCTCACAGGGCCCGAACACCGGGGAGCTGTTTTTT.

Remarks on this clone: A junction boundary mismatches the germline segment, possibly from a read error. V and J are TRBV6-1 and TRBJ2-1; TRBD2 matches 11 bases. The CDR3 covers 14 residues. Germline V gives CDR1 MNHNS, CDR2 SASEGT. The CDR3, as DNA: TGTGCCAGCACTGAACTAGCGGGAGTTAATGAGCAGTTCTTC. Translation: CASTELAGVNEQFF.

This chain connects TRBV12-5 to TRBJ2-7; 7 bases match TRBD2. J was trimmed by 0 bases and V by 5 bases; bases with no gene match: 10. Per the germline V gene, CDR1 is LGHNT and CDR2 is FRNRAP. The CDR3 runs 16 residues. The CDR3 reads CASGPRGAGASYEQYF. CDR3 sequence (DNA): TGTGCTAGTGGTCCCCGAGGCGCGGGAGCCTCCTACGAGCAGTACTTC.

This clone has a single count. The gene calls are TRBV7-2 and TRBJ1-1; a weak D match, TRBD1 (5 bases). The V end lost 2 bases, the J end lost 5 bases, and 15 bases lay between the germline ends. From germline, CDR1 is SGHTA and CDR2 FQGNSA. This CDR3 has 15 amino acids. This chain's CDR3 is CASSLMATSGTEAFF. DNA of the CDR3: TGTGCCAGCAGCTTAATGGCGACTTCAGGGACTGAAGCTTTCTTT.

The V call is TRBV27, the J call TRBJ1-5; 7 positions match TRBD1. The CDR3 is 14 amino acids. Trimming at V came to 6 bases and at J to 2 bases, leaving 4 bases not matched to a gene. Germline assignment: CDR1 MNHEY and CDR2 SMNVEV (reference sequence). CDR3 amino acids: CASRRDSGNQPQHF. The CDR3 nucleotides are TGTGCCAGCAGGCGGGACAGCGGCAATCAGCCCCAGCATTTT.

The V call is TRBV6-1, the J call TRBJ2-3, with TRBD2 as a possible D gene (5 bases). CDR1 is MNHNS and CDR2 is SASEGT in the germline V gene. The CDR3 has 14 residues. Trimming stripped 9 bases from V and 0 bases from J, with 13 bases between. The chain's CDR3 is CASLIGISTDTQYF. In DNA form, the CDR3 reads TGTGCCAGTCTTATCGGGATTAGCACAGATACGCAGTATTTT.

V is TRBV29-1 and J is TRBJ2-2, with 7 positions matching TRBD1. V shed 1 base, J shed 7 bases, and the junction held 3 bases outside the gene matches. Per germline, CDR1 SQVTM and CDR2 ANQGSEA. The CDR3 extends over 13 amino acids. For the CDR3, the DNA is TGCAGCGTTGAAGTTGGGGACAGCGGGGAGCTGTTTTTT. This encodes CSVEVGDSGELFF.

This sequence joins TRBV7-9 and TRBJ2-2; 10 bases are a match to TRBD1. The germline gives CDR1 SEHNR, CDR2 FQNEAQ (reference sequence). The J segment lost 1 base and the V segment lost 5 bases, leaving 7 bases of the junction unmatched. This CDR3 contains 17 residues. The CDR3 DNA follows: TGTGCCAGCAGCCAACCCCGGGACAGGGGGAACACCGGGGAGCTGTTTTTT. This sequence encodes CASSQPRDRGNTGELFF. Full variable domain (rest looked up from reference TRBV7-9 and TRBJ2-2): DTGVSQNPRHKITKRGQNVTFRCDPISEHNRLYWYRQTLGQGPEFLTYFQNEAQLEKSRLLSDRFSAERPKGSFSTLEIQRTEQGDSAMYLCASSQPRDRGNTGELFFGEGSRLTVL.

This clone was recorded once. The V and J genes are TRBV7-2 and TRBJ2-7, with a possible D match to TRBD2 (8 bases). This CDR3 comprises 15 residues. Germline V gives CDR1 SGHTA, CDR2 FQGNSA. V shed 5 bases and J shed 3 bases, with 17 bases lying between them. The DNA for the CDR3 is TGTGCCAGCAGCCCGGGGGGGGCAGGGGGCTACGAGCAGTACTTC. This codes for CASSPGGAGGYEQYF.

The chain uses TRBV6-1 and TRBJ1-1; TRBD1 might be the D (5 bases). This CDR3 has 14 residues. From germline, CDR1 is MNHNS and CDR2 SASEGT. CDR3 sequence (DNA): TGTGCTCTCCGGGTGGAGGGGTTGAACACTGAAGCTTTCTTT. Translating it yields CALRVEGLNTEAFF.

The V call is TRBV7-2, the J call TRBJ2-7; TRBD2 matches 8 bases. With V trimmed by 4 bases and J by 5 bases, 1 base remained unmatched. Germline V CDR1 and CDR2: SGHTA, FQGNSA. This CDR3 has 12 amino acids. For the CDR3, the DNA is TGTGCCAGCAGCTGGACTAGCAACGAGCAGTACTTC. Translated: CASSWTSNEQYF. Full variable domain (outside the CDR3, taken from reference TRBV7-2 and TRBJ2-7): GAGVSQSPSNKVTEKGKDVELRCDPISGHTALYWYRQSLGQGLEFLIYFQGNSAPDKSGLPSDRFSAERTGGSVSTLTIQRTQQEDSAVYLCASSWTSNEQYFGPGTRLTVT.

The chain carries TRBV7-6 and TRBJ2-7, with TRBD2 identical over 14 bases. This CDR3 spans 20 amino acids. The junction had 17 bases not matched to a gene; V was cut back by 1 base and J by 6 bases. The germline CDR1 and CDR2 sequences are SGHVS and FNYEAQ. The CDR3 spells CASSLVVRGSGLAGVSEQYF. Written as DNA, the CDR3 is TGTGCCAGCAGCTTAGTGGTCCGGGGATCGGGACTAGCGGGAGTGTCCGAGCAGTACTTC.

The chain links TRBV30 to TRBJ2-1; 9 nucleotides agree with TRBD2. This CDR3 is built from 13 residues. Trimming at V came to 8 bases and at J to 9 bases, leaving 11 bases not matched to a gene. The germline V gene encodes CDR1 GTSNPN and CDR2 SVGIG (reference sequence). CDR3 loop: CALPGVAGVEQFF. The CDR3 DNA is TGTGCCCTCCCCGGGGTAGCGGGGGTTGAGCAGTTCTTC.

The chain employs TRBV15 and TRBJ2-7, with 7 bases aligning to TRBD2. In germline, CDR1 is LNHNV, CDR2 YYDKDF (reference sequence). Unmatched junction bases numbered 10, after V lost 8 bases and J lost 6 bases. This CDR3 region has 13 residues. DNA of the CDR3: TGTGCCACCCGTGATGGTGCGGGAGTCGAGCAGTACTTC. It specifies CATRDGAGVEQYF.

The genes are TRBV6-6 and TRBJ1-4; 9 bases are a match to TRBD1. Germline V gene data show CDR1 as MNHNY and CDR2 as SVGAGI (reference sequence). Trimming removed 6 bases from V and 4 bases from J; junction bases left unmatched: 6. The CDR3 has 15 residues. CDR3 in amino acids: CASRPQGARNEKLFF. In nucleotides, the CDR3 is TGTGCCAGCAGGCCACAGGGGGCGCGTAATGAAAAACTGTTTTTT.

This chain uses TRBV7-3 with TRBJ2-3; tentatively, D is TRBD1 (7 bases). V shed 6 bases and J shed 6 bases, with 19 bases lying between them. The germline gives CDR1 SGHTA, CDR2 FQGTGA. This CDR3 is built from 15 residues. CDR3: CASRATPGGRDTQYF. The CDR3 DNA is TGTGCCAGCAGGGCTACCCCAGGGGGGAGGGATACGCAGTATTTT.